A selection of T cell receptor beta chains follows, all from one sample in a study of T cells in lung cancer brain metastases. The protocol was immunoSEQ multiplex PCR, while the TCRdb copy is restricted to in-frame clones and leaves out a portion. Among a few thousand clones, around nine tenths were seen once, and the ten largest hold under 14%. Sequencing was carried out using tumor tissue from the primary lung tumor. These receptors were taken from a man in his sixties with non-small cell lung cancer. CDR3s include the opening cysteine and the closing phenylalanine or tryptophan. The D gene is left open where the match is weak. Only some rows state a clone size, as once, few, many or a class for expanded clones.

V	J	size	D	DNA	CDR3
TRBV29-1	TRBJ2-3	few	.	TGCAGCGTTGAAGCTGGGGAAGATACGCAGTATTTT	CSVEAGEDTQYF
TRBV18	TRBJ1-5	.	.	TGTGCCAGCTCCCCCAGGGGAGATCAGCCCCAGCATTTT	CASSPRGDQPQHF
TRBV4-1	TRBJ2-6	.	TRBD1	TGCGCCAGCAGCCCCCTCGCAGGGGGCGTCTCCGGGGCCAACGTCCTGACTTTC	CASSPLAGGVSGANVLTF
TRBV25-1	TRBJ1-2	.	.	TGTGCCAGCAGTGACCAATCCCGAGGGGCCTATGGCTACACCTTC	CASSDQSRGAYGYTF
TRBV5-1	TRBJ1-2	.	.	TGCGCCAGCAGCTTGGAAACGCCTAACTATGGCTATACCTTC	CASSLETPNYGYTF
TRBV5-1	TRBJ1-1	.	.	TGCGCCAGCAGAACTCGGACGGAGAACACTGAAGCTTTCTTT	CASRTRTENTEAFF
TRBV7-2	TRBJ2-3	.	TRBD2	TGTGCCAGCAGCTCCCAGCCAGGCGGGAGTACAGATACGCAGTATTTT	CASSSQPGGSTDTQYF
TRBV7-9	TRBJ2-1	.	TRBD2	TGTGCCAGCAGCCTGACTAGCGGGGGAGTGTGGAATGAGCAGTTCTTC	CASSLTSGGVWNEQFF
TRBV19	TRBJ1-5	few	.	TGTGCCAGTAGTGACTCAGGGAATGGCAATCAGCCCCAGCATTTT	CASSDSGNGNQPQHF
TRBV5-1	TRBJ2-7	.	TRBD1	TGCGCCAGCAGACGGACAGGGGACGAGCAGTACTTC	CASRRTGDEQYF
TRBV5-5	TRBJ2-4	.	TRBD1	TGTGCCAGCAGCTCAAATCGCGGGACAGGGGGTGACATTCAGTACTTC	CASSSNRGTGGDIQYF
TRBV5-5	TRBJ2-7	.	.	TGTGCCAGCAGCTTGTGGACACGCGCCTACGAGCAGTACTTC	CASSLWTRAYEQYF
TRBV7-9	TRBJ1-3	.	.	TGTGCCAGCAGCTTAGGACAAAACCTTGGAAACACCATATATTTT	CASSLGQNLGNTIYF
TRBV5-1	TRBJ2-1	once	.	TGCGCCAGCAGCTTGGAACCGGGGATGAATGAGCAGTTCTTC	CASSLEPGMNEQFF
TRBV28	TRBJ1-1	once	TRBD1	TGTGCCACCGATAGGGACAGCGCGAACACTGAAGCTTTCTTT	CATDRDSANTEAFF
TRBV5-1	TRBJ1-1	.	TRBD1	TGCGCCAGCAGCTTGGGGGGACAGGGATTGAACACTGAAGCTTTCTTT	CASSLGGQGLNTEAFF
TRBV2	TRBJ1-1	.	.	TGTGCCAGCAGTGAGTTCAGGGTTCCTTTCTTT	CASSEFRVPFF
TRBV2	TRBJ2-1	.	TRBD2	TGTGCCAGCAGTGATCTGGGACTAGTGTTACTTGAGCAGTTCTTC	CASSDLGLVLLEQFF
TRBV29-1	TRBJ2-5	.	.	TGCAGCGTTCCCGTAATCCAAGAGACCCAGTACTTC	CSVPVIQETQYF
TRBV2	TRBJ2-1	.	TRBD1	TGTGCCAGCAGTGCGGGGACAGGGGGCTATGAGCAGTTCTTC	CASSAGTGGYEQFF
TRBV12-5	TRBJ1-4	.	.	TGTGCTAGTGGTTCCCGGGACGGCGGTAATGAAAAACTGTTTTTT	CASGSRDGGNEKLFF
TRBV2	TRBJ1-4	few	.	TGTGCCAGCCAAACAGGTCGCCGAGGAGAAAAACTGTTTTTT	CASQTGRRGEKLFF
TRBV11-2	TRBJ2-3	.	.	TGTGCCAGCAGCTCTTGGACTAGCACAGATACGCAGTATTTT	CASSSWTSTDTQYF
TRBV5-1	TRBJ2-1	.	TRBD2	TGCGCCACCCGCGGGACTAGCGGGGCTGGTGAGCAGTTCTTC	CATRGTSGAGEQFF
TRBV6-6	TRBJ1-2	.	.	TGTGCCAGCACCGGACAGATCTATGGCTACACCTTC	CASTGQIYGYTF
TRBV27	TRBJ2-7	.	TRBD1	TGTGCCAGCAGTTTAGAACCGACAGGGTGGCCCTACGAGCAGTACTTC	CASSLEPTGWPYEQYF
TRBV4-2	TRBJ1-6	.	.	TGTGCCAGCAGCCAAGATCACTGGATTTCACCCCTCCACTTT	CASSQDHWISPLHF
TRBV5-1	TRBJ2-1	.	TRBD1	TGCGCCAGCAGCTCGGGAATGGACAGGGGTCTTAATGAGCAGTTCTTC	CASSSGMDRGLNEQFF
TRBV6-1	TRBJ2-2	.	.	TGTGCCAGCCGGAGCAAGACCGGGGAGCTGTTTTTT	CASRSKTGELFF
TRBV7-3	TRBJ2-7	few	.	TGTGCCAGCAGCGTGACGGACACTTACGAGCAGTACTTC	CASSVTDTYEQYF
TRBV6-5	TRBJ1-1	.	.	TGTGCCAGCAGACAAGTTAGAAGAAGGAACACTGAAGCTTTCTTT	CASRQVRRRNTEAFF
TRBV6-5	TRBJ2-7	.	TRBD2	TGTGCCAGCAGCCGGACTAGCGGCTACGAGCAGTACTTC	CASSRTSGYEQYF
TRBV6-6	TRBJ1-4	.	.	TGTGCCAGCAGTTATGATGGTAGTAAGGAAAAACTGTTTTTT	CASSYDGSKEKLFF
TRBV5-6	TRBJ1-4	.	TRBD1	TGTGCCAGCAGCTTCCGGGACAGGGGGCTAGCGGAAAAACTGTTTTTT	CASSFRDRGLAEKLFF
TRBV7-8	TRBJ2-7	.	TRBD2	TGTGCCAGCAGTCCCACCGGGCTAGCGGGAACCGAGCAGTACTTC	CASSPTGLAGTEQYF
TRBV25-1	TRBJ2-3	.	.	TGTGCCAGCAGTGAAATGGTCTTCACAGATACGCAGTATTTT	CASSEMVFTDTQYF
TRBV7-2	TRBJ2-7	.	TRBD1	TGTGCCAGCAGCAAAGGGACAGGGGGCAACGAGCAGTACTTC	CASSKGTGGNEQYF